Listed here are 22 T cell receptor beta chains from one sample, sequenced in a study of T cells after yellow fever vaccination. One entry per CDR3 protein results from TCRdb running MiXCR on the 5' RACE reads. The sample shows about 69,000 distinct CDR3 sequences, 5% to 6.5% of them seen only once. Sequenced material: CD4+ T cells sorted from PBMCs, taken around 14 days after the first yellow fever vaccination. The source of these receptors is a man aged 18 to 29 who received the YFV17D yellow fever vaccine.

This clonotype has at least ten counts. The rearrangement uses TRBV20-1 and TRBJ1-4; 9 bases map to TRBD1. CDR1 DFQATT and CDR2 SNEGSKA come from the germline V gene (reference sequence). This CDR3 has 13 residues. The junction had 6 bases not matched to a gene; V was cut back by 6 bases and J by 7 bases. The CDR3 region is CSAQTGGIEKLFF. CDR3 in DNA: TGCAGTGCCCAGACAGGGGGGATTGAAAAACTGTTTTTT.

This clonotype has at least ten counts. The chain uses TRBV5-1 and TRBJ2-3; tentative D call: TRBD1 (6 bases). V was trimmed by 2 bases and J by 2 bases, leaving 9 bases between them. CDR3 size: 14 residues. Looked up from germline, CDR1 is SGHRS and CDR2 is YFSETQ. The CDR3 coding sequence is TGCGCCAGCAGCTTAGGACAGTACACAGATACGCAGTATTTT. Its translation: CASSLGQYTDTQYF.

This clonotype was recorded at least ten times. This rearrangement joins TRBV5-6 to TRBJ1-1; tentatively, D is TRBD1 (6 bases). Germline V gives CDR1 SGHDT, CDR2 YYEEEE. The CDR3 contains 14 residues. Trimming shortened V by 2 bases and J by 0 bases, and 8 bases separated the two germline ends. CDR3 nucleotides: TGTGCCAGCAGCTTAGGACAGATGAACACTGAAGCTTTCTTT. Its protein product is CASSLGQMNTEAFF.

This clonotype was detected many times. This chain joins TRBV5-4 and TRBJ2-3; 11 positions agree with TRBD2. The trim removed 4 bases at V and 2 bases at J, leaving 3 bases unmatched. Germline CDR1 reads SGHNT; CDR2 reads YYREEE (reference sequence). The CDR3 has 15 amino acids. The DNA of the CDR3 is TGTGCCAGCAGCCCTAGCGGGGGGTACACAGATACGCAGTATTTT. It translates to CASSPSGGYTDTQYF.

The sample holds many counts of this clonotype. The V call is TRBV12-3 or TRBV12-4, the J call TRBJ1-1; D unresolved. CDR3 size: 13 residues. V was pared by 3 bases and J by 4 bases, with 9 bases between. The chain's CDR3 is CASSLTVGTEAFF. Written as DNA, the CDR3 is TGTGCCAGCAGTTTGACTGTAGGCACTGAAGCTTTCTTT.

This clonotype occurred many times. The CDR3 nucleotides read TGTGCCAGCAGCTTAGACCCGGTGACTAGCGGGGAGCAGTTCTTC. This translates into CASSLDPVTSGEQFF. The rearrangement uses TRBV11-3 and TRBJ2-1, with TRBD2 identical over 10 bases. The germline V gene encodes CDR1 SGHNT and CDR2 YENEEA. With 0 bases clipped from V and 10 bases from J, the junction kept 6 bases outside the gene matches. This CDR3 has 15 residues.

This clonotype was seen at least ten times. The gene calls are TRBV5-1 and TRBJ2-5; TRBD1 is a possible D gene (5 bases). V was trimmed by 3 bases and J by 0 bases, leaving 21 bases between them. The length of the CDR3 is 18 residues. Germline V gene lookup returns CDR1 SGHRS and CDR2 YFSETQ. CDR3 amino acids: CASSSPSTVALYQETQYF. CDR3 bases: TGCGCCAGCAGCTCTCCTTCGACAGTTGCCTTGTACCAAGAGACCCAGTACTTC. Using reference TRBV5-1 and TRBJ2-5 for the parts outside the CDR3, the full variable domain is KAGVTQTPRYLIKTRGQQVTLSCSPISGHRSVSWYQQTPGQGLQFLFEYFSETQRNKGNFPGRFSGRQFSNSRSEMNVSTLELGDSALYLCASSSPSTVALYQETQYFGPGTRLLVL.

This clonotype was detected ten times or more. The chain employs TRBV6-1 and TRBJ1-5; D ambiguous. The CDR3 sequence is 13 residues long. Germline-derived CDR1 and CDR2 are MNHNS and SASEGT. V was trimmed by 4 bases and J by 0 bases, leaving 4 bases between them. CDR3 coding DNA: TGTGCCAGCAGTGGGAGTAGCAATCAGCCCCAGCATTTT. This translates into CASSGSSNQPQHF.

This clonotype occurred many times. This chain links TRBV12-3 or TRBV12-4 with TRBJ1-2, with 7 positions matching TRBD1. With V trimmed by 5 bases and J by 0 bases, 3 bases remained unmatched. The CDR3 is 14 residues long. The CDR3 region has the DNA TGTGCCAGCAGTCGACAGGGAGCTAACTATGGCTACACCTTC. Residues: CASSRQGANYGYTF.

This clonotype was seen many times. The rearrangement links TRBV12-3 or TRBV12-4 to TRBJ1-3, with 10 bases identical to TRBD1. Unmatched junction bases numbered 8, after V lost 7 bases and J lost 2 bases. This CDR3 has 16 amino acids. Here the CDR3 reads CASKDRGVFTGNTIYF. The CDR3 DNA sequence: TGTGCCAGCAAGGACAGGGGGGTTTTCACTGGAAACACCATATATTTT.

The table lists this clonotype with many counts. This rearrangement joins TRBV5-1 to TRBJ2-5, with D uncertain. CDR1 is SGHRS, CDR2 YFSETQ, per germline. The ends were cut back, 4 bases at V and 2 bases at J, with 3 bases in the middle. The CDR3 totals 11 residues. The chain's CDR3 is CASSGQETQYF. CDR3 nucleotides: TGCGCCAGCAGCGGACAAGAGACCCAGTACTTC.

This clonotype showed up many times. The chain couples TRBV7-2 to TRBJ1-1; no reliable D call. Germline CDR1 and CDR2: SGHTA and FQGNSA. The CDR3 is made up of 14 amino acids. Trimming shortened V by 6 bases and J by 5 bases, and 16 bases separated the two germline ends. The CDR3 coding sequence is TGTGCCAGCAGTCCTCGACACCCCTCGACTGAAGCTTTCTTT. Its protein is CASSPRHPSTEAFF.

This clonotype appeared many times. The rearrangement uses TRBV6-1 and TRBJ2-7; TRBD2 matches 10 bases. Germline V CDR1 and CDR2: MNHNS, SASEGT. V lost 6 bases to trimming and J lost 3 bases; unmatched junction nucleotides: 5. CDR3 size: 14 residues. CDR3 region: CASSWTSGFYEQYV. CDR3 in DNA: TGTGCCAGCAGCTGGACTAGCGGCTTCTACGAGCAGTACGTC.

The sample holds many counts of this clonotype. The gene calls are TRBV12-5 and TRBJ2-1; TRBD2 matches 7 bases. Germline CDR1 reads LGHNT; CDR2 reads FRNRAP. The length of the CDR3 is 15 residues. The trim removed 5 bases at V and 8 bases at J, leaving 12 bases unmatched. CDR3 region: CASGPGLGSVDEQFF. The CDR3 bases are TGTGCTAGTGGTCCCGGACTAGGATCGGTCGATGAGCAGTTCTTC.

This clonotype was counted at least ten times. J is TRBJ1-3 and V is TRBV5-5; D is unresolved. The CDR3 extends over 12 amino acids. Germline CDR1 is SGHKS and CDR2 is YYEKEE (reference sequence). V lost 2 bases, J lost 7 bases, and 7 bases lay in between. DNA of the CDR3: TGTGCCAGCAGCTTAGTTCGGAACACCATATATTTT. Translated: CASSLVRNTIYF.

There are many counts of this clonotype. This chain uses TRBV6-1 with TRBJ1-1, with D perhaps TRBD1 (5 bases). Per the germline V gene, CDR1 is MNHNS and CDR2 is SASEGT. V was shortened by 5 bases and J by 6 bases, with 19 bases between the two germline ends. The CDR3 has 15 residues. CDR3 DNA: TGTGCCAGCAGTAAAGGACCTACCGAGGGGCCTGAAGCTTTCTTT. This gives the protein CASSKGPTEGPEAFF.

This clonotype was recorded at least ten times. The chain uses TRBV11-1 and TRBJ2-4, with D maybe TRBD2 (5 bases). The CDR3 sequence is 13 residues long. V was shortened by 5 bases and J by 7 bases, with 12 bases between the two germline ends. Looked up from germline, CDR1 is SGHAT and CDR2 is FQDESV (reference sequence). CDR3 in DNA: TGTGCCAGCAGCCCCTCAGGCGGGAACATTCAGTACTTC. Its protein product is CASSPSGGNIQYF.

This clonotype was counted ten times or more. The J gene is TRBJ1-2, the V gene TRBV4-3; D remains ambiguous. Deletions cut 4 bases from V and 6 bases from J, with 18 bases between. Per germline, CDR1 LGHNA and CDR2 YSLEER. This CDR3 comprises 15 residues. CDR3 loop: CASSPVGTPSHGYTF. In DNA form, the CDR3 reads TGCGCCAGCAGCCCGGTCGGAACCCCAAGCCATGGCTACACCTTC.

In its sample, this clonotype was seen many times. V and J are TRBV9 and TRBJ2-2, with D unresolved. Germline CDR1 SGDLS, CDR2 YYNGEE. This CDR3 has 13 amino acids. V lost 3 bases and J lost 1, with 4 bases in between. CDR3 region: CASSDVNTGELFF. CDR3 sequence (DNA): TGTGCCAGCAGCGATGTGAACACCGGGGAGCTGTTTTTT.

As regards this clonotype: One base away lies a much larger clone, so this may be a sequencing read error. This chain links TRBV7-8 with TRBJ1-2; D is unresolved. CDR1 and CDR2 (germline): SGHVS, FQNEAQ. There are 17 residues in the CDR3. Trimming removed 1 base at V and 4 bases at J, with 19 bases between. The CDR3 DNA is TGTGCCAGCAGCTTAGGCTCCTCGGTGGTTACGAGCTATGGCTACACCTTC. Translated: CASSLGSSVVTSYGYTF.

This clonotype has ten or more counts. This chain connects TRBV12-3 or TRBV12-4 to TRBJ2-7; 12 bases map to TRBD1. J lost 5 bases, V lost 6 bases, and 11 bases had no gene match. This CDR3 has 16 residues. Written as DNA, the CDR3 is TGTGCCAGCAGCACGTGGATCGGGACAGGGGGCAACGAGCAGTACTTC. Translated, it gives CASSTWIGTGGNEQYF.

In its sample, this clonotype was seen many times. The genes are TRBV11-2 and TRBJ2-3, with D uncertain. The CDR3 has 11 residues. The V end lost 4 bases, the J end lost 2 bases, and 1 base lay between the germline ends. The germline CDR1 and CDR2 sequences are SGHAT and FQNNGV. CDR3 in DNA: TGTGCCAGCAGCTCCACAGATACGCAGTATTTT. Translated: CASSSTDTQYF.